The source of this T cell receptor (beta chain) is a study of T cells after somatic rescue of genetic block. The method was immunoSEQ multiplex PCR; TCRdb's version includes in-frame clones alone and lacks a portion of them. The table lists approximately 65,000 clones, roughly 90% of them singletons. This clone was counted between two and nine times. Germline V gene sequence: CDR1 LNHDA, CDR2 SQIVND (reference sequence). V lost 6 bases and J 8 bases, leaving 7 bases between the germline ends. The CDR3 is 10 amino acids. The chain combines TRBV19 with TRBJ1-2; D ambiguous. What was sequenced was peripheral blood mononuclear cells (PBMCs). The receptor's source is a man aged 35 to 55. CDR3 sequence reads: CASRDRGYTF. Here the CDR3 DNA reads TGTGCCAGTAGAGACCGAGGCTACACCTTC.